This T cell receptor (beta chain) comes out of a study of response to subunit inactivated influenza vaccine. This clonotype was recorded a few times. Germline CDR1 reads KGHDR; CDR2 reads SFDVKD. The CDR3 has 15 amino acids. Trimming removed 4 bases at V and 9 bases at J, with 19 bases between. One entry per CDR3 protein, called by TCRdb with MiXCR from the RT-PCR reads. The data hold hundreds of thousands of distinct CDR3 sequences, with around 25% observed a single time. This sample comprised CD4+ T cells sorted from PBMCs, obtained about 5 days after vaccination. The chain has TRBV24-1 and TRBJ2-3; a possible D gene is TRBD2 (5 bases). The TCR originated in a man between 45 and 60 years old who received an inactivated influenza vaccine. CDR3 residues: CATSDSGRFGGTQYF. CDR3 bases: TGTGCCACCAGTGACTCAGGACGGTTCGGAGGCACGCAGTATTTT.